Listed here are 30 T cell receptor beta chains from one sample, sequenced in a study of CD8 T cells in ankylosing spondylitis. TCRdb redid the calling of the 5' RACE reads with MiXCR, one entry per CDR3 protein. The table has approximately 300,000 distinct CDR3 sequences, 15% to 25% seen once. The sample comprised blood, either unsorted or a sorted T cell fraction (not recorded which). These receptor sequences come from a male donor with ankylosing spondylitis or in good health (not recorded which).

The V and J genes are TRBV5-1 and TRBJ1-1; unclear D gene. Trimming cost V 0 bases and J 1 base, with 10 bases left between them. CDR1 and CDR2 from the germline V gene are SGHRS and YFSETQ. This CDR3 comprises 15 residues. This CDR3 is CASSLVGWGNTEAFF. The CDR3 nucleotides read TGCGCCAGCAGCTTGGTAGGGTGGGGGAACACTGAAGCTTTCTTT.

This clonotype was seen more than once but under ten times. This chain connects TRBV27 to TRBJ2-7, with D possibly TRBD1 on 6 matching bases. V was shortened by 2 bases and J by 2 bases, with 13 bases between the two germline ends. The CDR3 runs 15 residues. CDR1 and CDR2 (germline): MNHEY, SMNVEV (reference sequence). The CDR3 here is CASSLRGTGPYEQYV. DNA for the CDR3: TGTGCCAGCAGTTTAAGGGGGACCGGACCCTACGAGCAGTACGTC.

The chain joins TRBV27 to TRBJ2-1; 10 positions match TRBD2. V lost 7 bases, J lost 8 bases, and 8 bases stayed unmatched. This CDR3 region has 14 residues. Germline assignment: CDR1 MNHEY and CDR2 SMNVEV (reference sequence). The CDR3 spells CASTVAGGQYEQFF. As DNA, the CDR3 is TGTGCCAGCACGGTAGCGGGGGGACAGTATGAGCAGTTCTTC.

The sample holds a few counts of this clonotype. The chain combines TRBV6-5 with TRBJ2-6; D is unresolved. Between the trimmed V and J ends, which lost 0 bases and 2 bases, there was a span of 11 bases. The CDR3 covers 17 residues. Germline lookup yields CDR1 MNHEY and CDR2 SVGAGI. CDR3 sequence: CASSYSASLTGANVLTF. In nucleotides, the CDR3 is TGTGCCAGCAGTTACTCGGCCAGTCTAACTGGGGCCAACGTCCTGACTTTC.

A few counts support this clonotype. The chain joins TRBV5-1 to TRBJ2-3, with a tentative D call TRBD2 (6 bases). CDR1 is SGHRS and CDR2 is YFSETQ in the germline V gene. V was cut by 4 bases and J by 0 bases, with 15 bases left in between. The CDR3 has 16 amino acids. The CDR3 loop is CASSLALATSTDTQYF. The DNA of the CDR3 is TGCGCCAGCAGCCTTGCCCTAGCGACTAGCACAGATACGCAGTATTTT.

This clonotype turned up a few times. The rearrangement uses TRBV20-1 and TRBJ2-1; D gene unclear. The germline V gene encodes CDR1 DFQATT and CDR2 SNEGSKA (reference sequence). The CDR3 length is 13 residues. Trimming took off 5 bases at V and 10 bases at J, with 18 bases between the two ends. CDR3 residues: CSAPSGPKPEQFF. The DNA for the CDR3 is TGCAGTGCTCCGAGTGGGCCTAAACCCGAGCAGTTCTTC.

The chain is built from TRBV11-2 and TRBJ1-1, with D hard to call. Trimming shortened V by 5 bases and J by 5 bases, and 9 bases separated the two germline ends. Germline values: CDR1 SGHAT, CDR2 FQNNGV. This CDR3 comprises 12 residues. The CDR3 DNA reads TGTGCCAGCAGCCCACTGGAGACTGAAGCTTTCTTT. Its protein is CASSPLETEAFF.

This clonotype was found a few times. The chain links TRBV6-2 or TRBV6-3 to TRBJ2-1; D not certain. The CDR3 spans 16 residues. Germline CDR1 reads MNHEY; CDR2 reads SVGEGT. V lost 5 bases and J lost 3, with 17 bases in between. The CDR3 DNA reads TGTGCCAGCAGTCCTCTGCGTGGCCCAAGCTACAATGAGCAGTTCTTC. Its protein is CASSPLRGPSYNEQFF.

This clonotype was observed a few times. The V gene is TRBV29-1, the J gene TRBJ1-6; D not certain. CDR1 and CDR2 from the germline V gene are SQVTM and ANQGSEA. This CDR3 spans 17 amino acids. The germline V and J ends were trimmed by 0 bases and 7 bases, with 19 bases remaining between them. The CDR3 is CSVEETDKWAVNSPLHF. The CDR3, as DNA: TGCAGCGTTGAAGAGACTGACAAGTGGGCTGTGAATTCACCCCTCCACTTT.

The chain carries TRBV20-1 and TRBJ2-1; D may be TRBD2 (5 bases). Germline V gene data show CDR1 as DFQATT and CDR2 as SNEGSKA (reference sequence). Trimming shortened V by 2 bases and J by 0 bases, and 8 bases separated the two germline ends. The CDR3 has 14 residues. CDR3 amino acids: CSARSEGSYNEQFF. DNA for the CDR3: TGCAGTGCTAGAAGTGAGGGCTCCTACAATGAGCAGTTCTTC.

The gene calls are TRBV6-5 and TRBJ1-4, with a tentative D call TRBD1 (6 bases). This CDR3 spans 14 amino acids. CDR1 MNHEY and CDR2 SVGAGI come from the germline V gene. V was pared by 3 bases and J by 7 bases, with 12 bases between. The CDR3 DNA reads TGTGCCAGCAGTTATTCACGGGGGGCTGAAAAACTGTTTTTT. Translated, it gives CASSYSRGAEKLFF.

This clonotype was seen only a few times. This rearrangement joins TRBV20-1 to TRBJ2-2; 11 bases fit TRBD1. V gave up 5 bases and J gave up 8 bases; unmatched junction bases: 10. Per the germline V gene, CDR1 is DFQATT and CDR2 is SNEGSKA (reference sequence). The CDR3 consists of 15 residues. CDR3 amino acids: CSALGTGGLVGELFF. In nucleotides, the CDR3 is TGCAGTGCTCTCGGGACAGGGGGGCTCGTTGGGGAGCTGTTTTTT.

This clonotype was counted ten times or more. The rearrangement uses TRBV6-2 or TRBV6-3 and TRBJ2-3; maybe TRBD1 (5 bases). Per the germline V gene, CDR1 is MNHEY and CDR2 is SVGEGT. The CDR3 consists of 14 residues. Deletions cut 4 bases from V and 4 bases from J, with 12 bases between. The CDR3 nucleotides are TGTGCCAGCAGTTCGATCCTAGGGGCAGATACGCAGTATTTT. Encoded protein: CASSSILGADTQYF.

The CDR3: CASSLGRGNNEQFF. The CDR3 nucleotides read TGCGCCAGCAGCTTGGGACGTGGAAACAATGAGCAGTTCTTC. This sequence joins TRBV5-1 and TRBJ2-1; D gene uncertain. This CDR3 is built from 14 residues. Trimming cost V 0 bases and J 5 bases, with 9 bases left between them. Germline CDR1 and CDR2: SGHRS and YFSETQ.

CDR3 bases: TGTGCCAGCAGCCAAACTAGCCTCACCGGGGAGCTGTTTTTT. Amino acids: CASSQTSLTGELFF. This chain joins TRBV11-2 and TRBJ2-2; D may be TRBD2 (6 bases). The CDR3 contains 14 residues. Germline V CDR1 and CDR2: SGHAT, FQNNGV. The V end was cut by 5 bases, the J end by 4 bases, with 11 bases between.

This clonotype was recorded once. The chain is built from TRBV30 and TRBJ2-1, with 10 bases lining up with TRBD2. CDR1 is GTSNPN, CDR2 SVGIG, per germline (reference sequence). J was trimmed by 6 bases and V by 4 bases; bases with no gene match: 6. The CDR3 has 14 residues. The CDR3 bases are TGTGCCTGGAACTTGCTAGCGGGAGTCAATGAGCAGTTCTTC. This codes for CAWNLLAGVNEQFF.

This clonotype was picked up a small number of times. The genes are TRBV6-6 and TRBJ2-1; the match to TRBD2 covers 7 bases. Losses at the gene ends were 4 bases for V and 10 bases for J; bases not matched to a gene: 4. Looked up from germline, CDR1 is MNHNY and CDR2 is SVGAGI (reference sequence). This CDR3 is 12 amino acids long. The CDR3 bases are TGTGCCAGCAGTTCAACTAGCGTCGAGCAGTTCTTC. This codes for CASSSTSVEQFF.

In its sample, this clonotype was seen a few times. This rearrangement joins TRBV9 to TRBJ2-1; possibly TRBD1 for D (5 bases). The V end was cut by 4 bases, the J end by 2 bases, with 13 bases between. Per the germline V gene, CDR1 is SGDLS and CDR2 is YYNGEE. This CDR3 has 15 residues. CDR3 DNA: TGTGCCAGCAGCAATCAGGGCTTGACCTACAATGAGCAGTTCTTC. It specifies CASSNQGLTYNEQFF.

This rearrangement joins TRBV12-3 or TRBV12-4 to TRBJ2-3, with TRBD1 identical over 7 bases. The J segment lost 0 bases and the V segment lost 1 base, leaving 10 bases of the junction unmatched. CDR3 size: 18 residues. CDR3 coding DNA: TGTGCCAGCAGTTTAGAGGGACAGTCTCTCCATAGCACAGATACGCAGTATTTT. Its translation: CASSLEGQSLHSTDTQYF.

This clonotype has more than one count but fewer than ten. The genes are TRBV5-1 and TRBJ1-5, with a weak D call TRBD1 (5 bases). This CDR3 region has 15 residues. V was pared by 5 bases and J by 3 bases, with 15 bases between. CDR1 is SGHRS, CDR2 YFSETQ, per germline. The CDR3 bases are TGCGCCAGCAGACGGGACTCGACGACCAATCAGCCCCAGCATTTT. Protein product: CASRRDSTTNQPQHF.

A few counts support this clonotype. The chain combines TRBV29-1 with TRBJ2-3; no firm D call. V was shortened by 6 bases and J by 1 base, with 14 bases between the two germline ends. The germline gives CDR1 SQVTM, CDR2 ANQGSEA. CDR3 length: 14 amino acids. The CDR3 is CSVVTVDGTDTQYF. The CDR3 DNA is TGCAGCGTCGTGACGGTGGATGGCACAGATACGCAGTATTTT.

V gene TRBV3-1 combines with J gene TRBJ1-2; D ambiguous. With 1 base removed from V and 0 bases from J, the gap between germline ends came to 6 bases. The germline V gene has CDR1 LGHDT and CDR2 YNNKEL (reference sequence). There are 14 residues in the CDR3. CDR3 loop: CASSQGPSNYGYTF. The CDR3 region has the DNA TGTGCCAGCAGCCAAGGACCTTCTAACTATGGCTACACCTTC.

This clonotype came up a few times. V usage is TRBV12-3 or TRBV12-4 and J usage is TRBJ2-5; TRBD1 agrees at 7 bases. The CDR3 sequence is 15 residues long. Germline trimming cut 3 bases from V and 3 bases from J; bases unmatched to any gene: 7. The CDR3 loop is CASSLNRGRKETQYF. The DNA of the CDR3 is TGTGCCAGCAGTTTGAACAGGGGTCGCAAAGAGACCCAGTACTTC.

This clonotype was picked up a small number of times. V and J are TRBV7-8 and TRBJ2-5, with TRBD2 matching over 13 bases. The CDR3 is 17 amino acids. Germline loops: CDR1 SGHVS, CDR2 FQNEAQ. V lost 4 bases to trimming and J lost 2 bases; unmatched junction nucleotides: 7. CDR3 amino acids: CASSSPGLAGLQETQYF. DNA of the CDR3: TGTGCCAGCAGCTCCCCGGGACTAGCGGGACTTCAAGAGACCCAGTACTTC.

This clonotype was recorded at least ten times. The chain couples TRBV5-1 to TRBJ2-2; 7 bases are shared with TRBD1. V trimming: 4 bases; J trimming: 0 bases; junction bases outside the gene matches: 3. This CDR3 comprises 15 residues. Germline V gene data show CDR1 as SGHRS and CDR2 as YFSETQ. The chain's CDR3 is CASSGDRANTGELFF. The DNA for the CDR3 is TGCGCCAGCAGCGGCGACAGGGCGAACACCGGGGAGCTGTTTTTT.

This clonotype was seen only a few times. CDR3 residues: CASSYPMVDTQYF. CDR3 DNA sequence: TGTGCCAGCAGCTACCCGATGGTGGATACGCAGTATTTT. V is TRBV7-9 and J is TRBJ2-3; D remains ambiguous. Trimming pared 4 bases from V and 6 bases from J, leaving 11 bases between. The CDR3 spans 13 residues. Germline assignment: CDR1 SEHNR and CDR2 FQNEAQ (reference sequence). Drawing the rest from reference TRBV7-9 and TRBJ2-3, the complete variable domain is DTGVSQNPRHKITKRGQNVTFRCDPISEHNRLYWYRQTLGQGPEFLTYFQNEAQLEKSRLLSDRFSAERPKGSFSTLEIQRTEQGDSAMYLCASSYPMVDTQYFGPGTRLTVL.

The chain joins TRBV7-2 to TRBJ1-2; no reliable D call. V lost 0 bases, J lost 5 bases, and 13 bases lay in between. From germline, CDR1 is SGHTA and CDR2 FQGNSA. The CDR3 sequence is 15 residues long. CDR3 in amino acids: CASSLAQVVLYGYTF. The CDR3 DNA is TGTGCCAGCAGCTTAGCCCAGGTTGTCTTGTATGGCTACACCTTC.

This clonotype appeared many times. This chain joins TRBV28 and TRBJ2-1; D not certain. The length of the CDR3 is 11 residues. V was shortened by 6 bases and J by 10 bases, with 10 bases between the two germline ends. The V gene's germline CDR1 is MDHEN and CDR2 SYDVKM. The CDR3 region is CASSTFSEQFF. The CDR3 DNA is TGTGCCAGCAGCACTTTTTCGGAGCAGTTCTTC.

This rearrangement joins TRBV6-2 or TRBV6-3 to TRBJ2-5, with TRBD2 matching 13 bases. Trimming took 2 bases from V and 3 from J; bases not matched to a gene: 9. In germline, CDR1 is MNHEY, CDR2 SVGEGT. There are 18 residues in the CDR3. CDR3 protein: CASSYGRTSGSVEETQYF. The CDR3 nucleotides are TGTGCCAGCAGTTACGGTAGGACTAGCGGGAGTGTCGAAGAGACCCAGTACTTC.

This clonotype was detected only a few times. CDR3 DNA: TGTGCCAGCAGTTCGCTACGACTGGGAAGGGGGGGGTATGGCTACACCTTC. It encodes CASSSLRLGRGGYGYTF. This rearrangement joins TRBV28 to TRBJ1-2; D possibly corresponds to TRBD1 (6 bases). The germline gives CDR1 MDHEN, CDR2 SYDVKM. The CDR3 consists of 17 residues. The V and J ends lost 4 bases and 5 bases respectively, with 23 bases between them.